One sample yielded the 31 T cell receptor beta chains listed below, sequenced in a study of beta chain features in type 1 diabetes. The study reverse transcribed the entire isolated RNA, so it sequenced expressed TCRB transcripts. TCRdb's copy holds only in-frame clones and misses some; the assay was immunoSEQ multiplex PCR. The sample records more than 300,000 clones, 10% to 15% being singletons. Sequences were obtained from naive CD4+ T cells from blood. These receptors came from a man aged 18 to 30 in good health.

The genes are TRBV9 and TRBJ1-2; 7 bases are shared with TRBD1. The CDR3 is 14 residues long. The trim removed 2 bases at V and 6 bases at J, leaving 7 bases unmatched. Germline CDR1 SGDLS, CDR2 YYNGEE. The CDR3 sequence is CASSVMTGLDGYTF. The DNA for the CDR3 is TGTGCCAGCAGCGTGATGACAGGGCTGGATGGCTACACCTTC.

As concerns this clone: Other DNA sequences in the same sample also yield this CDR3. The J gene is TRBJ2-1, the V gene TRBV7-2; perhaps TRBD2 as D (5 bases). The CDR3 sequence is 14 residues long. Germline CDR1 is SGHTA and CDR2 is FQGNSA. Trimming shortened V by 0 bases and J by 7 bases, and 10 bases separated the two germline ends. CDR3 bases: TGTGCCAGCAGCTTAGCGGGCGGGCTAAATGAGCAGTTCTTC. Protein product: CASSLAGGLNEQFF.

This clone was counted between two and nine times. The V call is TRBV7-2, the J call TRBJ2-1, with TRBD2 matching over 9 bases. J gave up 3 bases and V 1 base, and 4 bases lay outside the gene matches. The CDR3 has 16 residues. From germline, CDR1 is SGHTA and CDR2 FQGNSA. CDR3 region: CASSLEPAGGYNEQFF. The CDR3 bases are TGTGCCAGCAGCTTAGAACCAGCGGGAGGCTACAATGAGCAGTTCTTC.

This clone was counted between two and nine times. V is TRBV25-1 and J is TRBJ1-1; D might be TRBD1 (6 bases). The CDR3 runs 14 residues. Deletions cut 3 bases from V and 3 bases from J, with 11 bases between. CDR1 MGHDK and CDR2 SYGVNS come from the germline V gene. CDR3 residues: CASSDGRGYTEAFF. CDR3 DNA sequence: TGTGCCAGCAGTGACGGCAGGGGATACACTGAAGCTTTCTTT.

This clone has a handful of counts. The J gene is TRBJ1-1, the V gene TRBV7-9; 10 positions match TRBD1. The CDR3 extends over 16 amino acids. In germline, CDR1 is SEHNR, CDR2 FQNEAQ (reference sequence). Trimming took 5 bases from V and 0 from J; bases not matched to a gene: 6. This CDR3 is CASSNTGTGVNTEAFF. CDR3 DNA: TGTGCCAGCAGCAATACCGGGACAGGGGTGAACACTGAAGCTTTCTTT.

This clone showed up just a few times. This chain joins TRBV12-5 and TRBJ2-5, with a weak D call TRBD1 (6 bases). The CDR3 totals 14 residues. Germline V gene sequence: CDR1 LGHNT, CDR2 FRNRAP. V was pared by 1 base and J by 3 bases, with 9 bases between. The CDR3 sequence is CASGLGGHKETQYF. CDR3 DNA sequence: TGTGCTAGTGGTTTGGGGGGACACAAAGAGACCCAGTACTTC.

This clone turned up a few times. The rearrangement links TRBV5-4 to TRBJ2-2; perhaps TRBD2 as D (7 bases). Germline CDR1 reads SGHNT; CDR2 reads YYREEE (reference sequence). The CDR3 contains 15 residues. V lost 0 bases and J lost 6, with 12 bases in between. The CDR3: CASSLGGGAPGELFF. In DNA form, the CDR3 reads TGTGCCAGCAGCTTGGGCGGGGGCGCTCCCGGGGAGCTGTTTTTT.

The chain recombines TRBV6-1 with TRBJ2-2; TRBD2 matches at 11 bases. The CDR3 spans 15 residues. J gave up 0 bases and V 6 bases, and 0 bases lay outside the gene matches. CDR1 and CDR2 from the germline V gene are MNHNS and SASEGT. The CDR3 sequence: CASRTSGANTGELFF. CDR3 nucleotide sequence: TGTGCCAGCAGGACTAGCGGGGCGAACACCGGGGAGCTGTTTTTT.

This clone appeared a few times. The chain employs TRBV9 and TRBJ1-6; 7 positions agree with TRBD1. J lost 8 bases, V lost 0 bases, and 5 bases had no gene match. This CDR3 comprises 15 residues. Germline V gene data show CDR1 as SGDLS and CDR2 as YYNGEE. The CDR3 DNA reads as TGTGCCAGCAGCGTAGAGGGACAGACGTATTCACCCCTCCACTTT. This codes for CASSVEGQTYSPLHF.

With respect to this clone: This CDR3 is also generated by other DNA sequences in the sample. CDR3 in amino acids: CASRLAGGNEQFF. DNA for the CDR3: TGTGCCAGTAGACTAGCGGGAGGGAATGAGCAGTTCTTC. The chain links TRBV19 to TRBJ2-1; 13 nucleotides align to TRBD2. The CDR3 totals 13 residues. Germline V gene data show CDR1 as LNHDA and CDR2 as SQIVND (reference sequence). V was clipped by 6 bases and J by 7 bases; unmatched bases: 0.

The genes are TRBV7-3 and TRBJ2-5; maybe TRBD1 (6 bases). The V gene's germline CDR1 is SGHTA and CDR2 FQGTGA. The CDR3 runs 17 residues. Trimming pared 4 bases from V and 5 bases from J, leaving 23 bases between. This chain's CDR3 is CASSSNHAGGCRETQYF. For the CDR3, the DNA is TGTGCCAGCAGCTCCAACCACGCTGGGGGCTGCAGGGAGACCCAGTACTTC.

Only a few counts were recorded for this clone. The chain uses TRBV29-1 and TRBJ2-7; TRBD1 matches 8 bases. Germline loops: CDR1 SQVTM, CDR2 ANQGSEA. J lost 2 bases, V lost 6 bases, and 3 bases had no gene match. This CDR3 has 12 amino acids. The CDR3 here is CSVKDRAYEQYF. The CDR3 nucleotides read TGCAGCGTCAAGGACAGGGCCTACGAGCAGTACTTC.

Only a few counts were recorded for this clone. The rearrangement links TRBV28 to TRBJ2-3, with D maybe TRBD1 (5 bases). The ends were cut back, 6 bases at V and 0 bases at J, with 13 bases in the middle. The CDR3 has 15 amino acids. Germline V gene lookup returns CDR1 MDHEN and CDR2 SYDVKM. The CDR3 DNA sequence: TGTGCCAGCAGGCAATGGACATCTAGCACAGATACGCAGTATTTT. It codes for CASRQWTSSTDTQYF.

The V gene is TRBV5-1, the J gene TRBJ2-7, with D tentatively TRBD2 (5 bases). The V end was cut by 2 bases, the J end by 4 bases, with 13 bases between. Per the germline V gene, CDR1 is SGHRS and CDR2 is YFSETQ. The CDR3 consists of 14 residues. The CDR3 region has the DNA TGCGCCAGCAGCTTCGTGGACGGGATTTACGAGCAGTACTTC. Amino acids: CASSFVDGIYEQYF.

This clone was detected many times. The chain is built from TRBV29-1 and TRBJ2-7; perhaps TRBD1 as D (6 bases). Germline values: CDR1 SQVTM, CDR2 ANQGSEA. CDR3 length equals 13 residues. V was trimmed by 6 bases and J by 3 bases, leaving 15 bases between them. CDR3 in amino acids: CSVARTGNYEQYF. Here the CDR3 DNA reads TGCAGCGTCGCTCGAACAGGGAACTACGAGCAGTACTTC.

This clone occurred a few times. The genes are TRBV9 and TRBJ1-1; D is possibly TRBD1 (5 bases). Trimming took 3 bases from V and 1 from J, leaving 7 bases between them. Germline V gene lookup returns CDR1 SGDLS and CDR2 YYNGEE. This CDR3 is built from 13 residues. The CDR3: CASSATGNTEAFF. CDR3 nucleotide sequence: TGTGCCAGCAGCGCAACAGGGAACACTGAAGCTTTCTTT.

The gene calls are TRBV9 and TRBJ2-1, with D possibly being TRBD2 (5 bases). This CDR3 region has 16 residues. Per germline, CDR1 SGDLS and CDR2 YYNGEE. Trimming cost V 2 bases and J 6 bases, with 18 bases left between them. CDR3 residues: CASSVLSGEMSNEQFF. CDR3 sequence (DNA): TGTGCCAGCAGCGTTCTGAGTGGGGAGATGAGCAATGAGCAGTTCTTC.

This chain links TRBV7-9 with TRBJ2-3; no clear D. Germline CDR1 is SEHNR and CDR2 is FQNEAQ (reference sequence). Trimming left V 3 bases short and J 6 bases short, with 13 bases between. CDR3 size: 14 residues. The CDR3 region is CASSFNSPGDTQYF. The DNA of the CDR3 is TGTGCCAGCAGCTTTAACAGCCCCGGTGATACGCAGTATTTT.

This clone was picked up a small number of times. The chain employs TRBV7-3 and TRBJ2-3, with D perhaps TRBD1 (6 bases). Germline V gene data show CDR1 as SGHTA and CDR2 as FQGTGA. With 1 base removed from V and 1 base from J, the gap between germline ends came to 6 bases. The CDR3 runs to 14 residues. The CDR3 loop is CASSLNRGTDTQYF. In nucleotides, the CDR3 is TGTGCCAGCAGCTTAAACAGGGGCACAGATACGCAGTATTTT.

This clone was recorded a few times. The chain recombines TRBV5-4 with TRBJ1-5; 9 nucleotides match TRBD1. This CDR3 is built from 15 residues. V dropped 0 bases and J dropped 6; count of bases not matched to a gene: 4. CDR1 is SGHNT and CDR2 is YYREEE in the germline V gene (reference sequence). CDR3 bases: TGTGCCAGCAGCTTGGGACCGGGACAGGGTCAGCCCCAGCATTTT. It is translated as CASSLGPGQGQPQHF. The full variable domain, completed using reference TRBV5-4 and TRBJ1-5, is ETGVTQSPTHLIKTRGQQVTLRCSSQSGHNTVSWYQQALGQGPQFIFQYYREEENGRGNFPPRFSGLQFPNYSSELNVNALELDDSALYLCASSLGPGQGQPQHFGDGTRLSIL.

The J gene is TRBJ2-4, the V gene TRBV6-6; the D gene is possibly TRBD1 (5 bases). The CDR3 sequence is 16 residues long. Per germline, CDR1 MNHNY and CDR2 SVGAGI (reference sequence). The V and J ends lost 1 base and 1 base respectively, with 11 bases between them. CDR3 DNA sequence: TGTGCCAGCAGTTACTTGGGGCTTGGGGCCAAAAACATTCAGTACTTC. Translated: CASSYLGLGAKNIQYF.

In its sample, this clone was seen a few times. This CDR3 reads CASSVDGGRRLDTQYF. CDR3 sequence (DNA): TGTGCCAGCAGCGTAGACGGCGGGAGGCGGTTAGATACGCAGTATTTT. The chain uses TRBV9 and TRBJ2-3; 8 positions agree with TRBD2. The junction had 8 bases not matched to a gene; V was cut back by 0 bases and J by 5 bases. Germline CDR1 is SGDLS and CDR2 is YYNGEE. The CDR3 spans 16 residues.

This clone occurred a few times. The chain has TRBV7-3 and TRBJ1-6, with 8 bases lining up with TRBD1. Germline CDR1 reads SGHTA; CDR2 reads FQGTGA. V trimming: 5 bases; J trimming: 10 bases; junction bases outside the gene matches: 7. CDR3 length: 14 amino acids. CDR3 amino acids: CASSPTGGGSPLHF. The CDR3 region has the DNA TGTGCCAGCAGCCCAACAGGGGGAGGATCACCCCTCCACTTT.

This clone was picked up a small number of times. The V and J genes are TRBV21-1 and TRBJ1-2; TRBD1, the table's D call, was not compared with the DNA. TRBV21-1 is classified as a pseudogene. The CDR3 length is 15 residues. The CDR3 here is CASSNRVKVRSGYTF. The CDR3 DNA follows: TGTGCCAGCAGCAACAGGGTGAAAGTGCGTAGTGGCTACACCTTC.

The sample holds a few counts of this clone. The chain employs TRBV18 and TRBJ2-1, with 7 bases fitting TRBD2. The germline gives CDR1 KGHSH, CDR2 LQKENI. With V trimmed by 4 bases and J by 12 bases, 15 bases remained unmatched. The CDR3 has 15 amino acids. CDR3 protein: CASSLPPRGETAQFF. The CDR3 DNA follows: TGTGCCAGCTCACTTCCCCCCCGGGGGGAGACGGCGCAGTTCTTC.

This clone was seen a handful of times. CDR3 amino acids: CASSLSRRWGQPQHF. The CDR3 DNA is TGTGCCAGCAGTTTATCTCGCAGATGGGGCCAGCCCCAGCATTTT. The genes are TRBV28 and TRBJ1-5; TRBD1 might be the D (5 bases). V was clipped by 1 base and J by 7 bases, with 14 bases between them. This CDR3 has 15 residues. Germline assignment: CDR1 MDHEN and CDR2 SYDVKM.

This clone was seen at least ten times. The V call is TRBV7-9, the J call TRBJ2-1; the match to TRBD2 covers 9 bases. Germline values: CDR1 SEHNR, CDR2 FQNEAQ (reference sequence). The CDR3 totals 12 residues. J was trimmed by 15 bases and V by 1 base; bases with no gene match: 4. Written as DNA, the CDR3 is TGTGCCAGCAGCTTAGTTAGCGGGGGCCTGTTCTTC. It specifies CASSLVSGGLFF.

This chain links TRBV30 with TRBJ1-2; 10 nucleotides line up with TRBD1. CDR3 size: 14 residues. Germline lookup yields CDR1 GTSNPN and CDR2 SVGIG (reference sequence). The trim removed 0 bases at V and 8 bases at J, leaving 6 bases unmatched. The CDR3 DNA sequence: TGTGCCTGGAGTGTACTGGGACAGGGGATAGGCTACACCTTC. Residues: CAWSVLGQGIGYTF.

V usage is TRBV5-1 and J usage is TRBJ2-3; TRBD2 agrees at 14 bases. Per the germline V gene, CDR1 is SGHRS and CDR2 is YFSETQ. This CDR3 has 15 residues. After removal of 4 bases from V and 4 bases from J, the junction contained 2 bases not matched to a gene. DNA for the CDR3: TGCGCCAGCAGCCCGACTAGCGGGGGGGCAGATACGCAGTATTTT. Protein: CASSPTSGGADTQYF.

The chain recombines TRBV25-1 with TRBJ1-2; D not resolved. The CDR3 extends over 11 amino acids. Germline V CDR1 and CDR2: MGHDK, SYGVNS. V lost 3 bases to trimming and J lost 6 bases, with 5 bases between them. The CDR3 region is CASSDQNGYTF. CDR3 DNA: TGTGCCAGCAGTGACCAAAATGGCTACACCTTC.

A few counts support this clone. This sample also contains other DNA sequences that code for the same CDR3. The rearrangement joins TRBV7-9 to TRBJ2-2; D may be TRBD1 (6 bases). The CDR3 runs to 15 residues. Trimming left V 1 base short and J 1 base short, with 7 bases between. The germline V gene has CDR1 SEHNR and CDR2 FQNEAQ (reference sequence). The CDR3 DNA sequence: TGTGCCAGCAGCTTAGGGACAGTGAACACCGGGGAGCTGTTTTTT. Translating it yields CASSLGTVNTGELFF.